Listed here are 23 T cell receptor beta chains from one sample, sequenced in a study of OX40 agonist ivuxolimab in advanced cancers. The data were produced by immunoSEQ multiplex PCR, yet TCRdb's version contains in-frame clones alone and is incomplete. The sample has about 77,000 clones; 94% are singletons. Sequences were derived from CD4+ or CD8+ T cells sorted from blood, sampled in a trial of the OX40 agonist ivuxolimab. All receptors come from an adult with an advanced solid tumor such as melanoma, head and neck, liver or kidney cancer.

The chain employs TRBV29-1 and TRBJ2-1; D not resolved. The CDR3 is 11 amino acids. From germline, CDR1 is SQVTM and CDR2 ANQGSEA. V gave up 8 bases and J gave up 7 bases, with 12 bases separating them. The CDR3 DNA reads TGCAGCCTCAGACTCCGGAATGAGCAGTTCTTC. It yields the protein CSLRLRNEQFF.

This chain connects TRBV28 to TRBJ1-6, with TRBD1 identical over 8 bases. Trimming took 7 bases from V and 11 from J; bases not matched to a gene: 7. Germline lookup yields CDR1 MDHEN and CDR2 SYDVKM. The CDR3 runs to 13 residues. The CDR3 coding sequence is TGTGCCAGCATCGACAGGGGTATTCCACCCCTCCACTTT. The encoded protein is CASIDRGIPPLHF.

This clone appeared once. The chain links TRBV9 to TRBJ2-1; tentatively, D is TRBD1 (6 bases). This CDR3 spans 12 amino acids. The germline V gene encodes CDR1 SGDLS and CDR2 YYNGEE. The V end was cut by 3 bases, the J end by 10 bases, with 11 bases between. CDR3 loop: CASSETDREQFF. The CDR3 DNA reads TGTGCCAGCAGCGAGACGGACAGAGAGCAGTTCTTC.

The chain links TRBV7-9 to TRBJ2-1; D is possibly TRBD2 (6 bases). CDR1 is SEHNR and CDR2 is FQNEAQ in the germline V gene (reference sequence). Trimming removed 6 bases at V and 7 bases at J, with 13 bases between. CDR3 length equals 13 residues. The CDR3 DNA reads as TGTGCCAGCAGGGGGGACGGGGGAAATGAGCAGTTCTTC. This gives the protein CASRGDGGNEQFF.

This clone was seen a single time. The V call is TRBV28, the J call TRBJ1-3; D is possibly TRBD1 (6 bases). V was trimmed by 6 bases and J by 0 bases, leaving 12 bases between them. Germline assignment: CDR1 MDHEN and CDR2 SYDVKM. The CDR3 runs 15 residues. The CDR3 DNA is TGTGCCAGCAGAAAGACAGGCGGCTCTGGAAACACCATATATTTT. Its protein is CASRKTGGSGNTIYF.

This sequence joins TRBV6-4 and TRBJ2-2; TRBD1 agrees at 7 bases. The CDR3 runs to 14 residues. The germline V gene encodes CDR1 MRHNA and CDR2 SNTAGT. J gave up 1 base and V 6 bases, and 2 bases lay outside the gene matches. CDR3 sequence (DNA): TGTGCCAGCAGGACAGGGTTGAACACCGGGGAGCTGTTTTTT. Its protein is CASRTGLNTGELFF.

The rearrangement links TRBV4-3 to TRBJ2-5; tentatively, D is TRBD2 (6 bases). CDR1 is LGHNA, CDR2 YSLEER, per germline. This CDR3 is built from 15 residues. Between the trimmed V and J ends, which lost 4 bases and 4 bases, there was a span of 16 bases. The CDR3 loop reads CASSPGTAYRETQYF. The CDR3 nucleotides are TGCGCCAGCAGCCCCGGGACTGCCTACCGAGAGACCCAGTACTTC.

This clone was counted a few times. The rearrangement uses TRBV7-8 and TRBJ1-6; no clear D gene. With 5 bases removed from V and 7 bases from J, the gap between germline ends came to 12 bases. Germline V gene lookup returns CDR1 SGHVS and CDR2 FQNEAQ. The CDR3 is 14 amino acids. The CDR3 loop reads CASSPHSGNSPLHF. The CDR3 nucleotides are TGTGCCAGCAGCCCACACTCGGGAAATTCACCCCTCCACTTT.

The CDR3: CSVERTFELTRGYNEQFF. The CDR3, as DNA: TGCAGCGTCGAACGGACTTTCGAGTTAACACGGGGTTACAATGAGCAGTTCTTC. The chain recombines TRBV29-1 with TRBJ2-1; D may be TRBD2 (5 bases). Deletions cut 6 bases from V and 4 bases from J, with 28 bases between. Germline CDR1 reads SQVTM; CDR2 reads ANQGSEA. The CDR3 consists of 18 residues.

V and J are TRBV29-1 and TRBJ2-7; D is unclear. Trimming removed 5 bases at V and 2 bases at J, with 19 bases between. CDR1 is SQVTM, CDR2 ANQGSEA, per germline. This CDR3 is 15 amino acids long. The CDR3 DNA reads TGCAGCGTTTCCACCGACCTGCAATCAGCCTACGAGCAGTACTTC. Translated: CSVSTDLQSAYEQYF.

This clone was detected only once. The chain links TRBV9 to TRBJ1-1, with a weak D call TRBD1 (6 bases). In germline, CDR1 is SGDLS, CDR2 YYNGEE. V lost 4 bases and J lost 4, with 17 bases in between. The CDR3 is made up of 15 amino acids. CDR3 nucleotide sequence: TGTGCCAGCAGCCCCCGGACAGATCGGAGCACTGAAGCTTTCTTT. Protein sequence: CASSPRTDRSTEAFF.

The chain recombines TRBV7-3 with TRBJ2-5, with 11 bases that match TRBD2. The length of the CDR3 is 15 residues. CDR1 is SGHTA and CDR2 is FQGTGA in the germline V gene. J gave up 2 bases and V 5 bases, and 4 bases lay outside the gene matches. The CDR3 here is CASSLTSGAQETQYF. DNA of the CDR3: TGTGCCAGCAGCCTGACTAGCGGGGCACAAGAGACCCAGTACTTC.

The chain couples TRBV11-2 to TRBJ2-1; no reliable D call. Per germline, CDR1 SGHAT and CDR2 FQNNGV. This CDR3 is built from 12 residues. Trimming cost V 3 bases and J 9 bases, with 9 bases left between them. CDR3 sequence reads: CASSFDVLEQFF. Written as DNA, the CDR3 is TGTGCCAGCAGCTTTGATGTGCTTGAGCAGTTCTTC.

The V and J genes are TRBV4-3 and TRBJ2-3; D is undetermined. The CDR3 totals 14 residues. CDR1 and CDR2 (germline): LGHNA, YSLEER. V was shortened by 3 bases and J by 6 bases, with 13 bases between the two germline ends. As DNA, the CDR3 is TGCGCCAGCAGCCAGAACCCCGTAGGTGATACGCAGTATTTT. As protein: CASSQNPVGDTQYF.

This chain uses TRBV9 with TRBJ2-7, with D perhaps TRBD1 (6 bases). Germline CDR1 reads SGDLS; CDR2 reads YYNGEE. Trimming left V 3 bases short and J 4 bases short, with 17 bases between. The CDR3 has 15 residues. The DNA for the CDR3 is TGTGCCAGCAGCGCCCAGGGGAGCTCCATATACGAGCAGTACTTC. Amino acids: CASSAQGSSIYEQYF.

The CDR3 here is CASSFYRGGYGYTF. CDR3 in DNA: TGTGCCAGCAGTTTCTACAGGGGTGGCTATGGCTACACCTTC. The rearrangement uses TRBV6-5 and TRBJ1-2; 7 nucleotides align to TRBD1. Germline assignment: CDR1 MNHEY and CDR2 SVGAGI. The CDR3 totals 14 residues. The V segment lost 4 bases and the J segment 4 bases; nucleotides outside the gene matches: 6.

V and J are TRBV5-1 and TRBJ2-7, with 10 bases lining up with TRBD1. The CDR3 contains 15 residues. The germline V gene encodes CDR1 SGHRS and CDR2 YFSETQ. J was trimmed by 5 bases and V by 3 bases; bases with no gene match: 8. CDR3 residues: CASSYRQGASDEQYF. CDR3 DNA sequence: TGCGCCAGCAGCTACCGACAGGGGGCGTCGGACGAGCAGTACTTC. The variable domain in full, completed from reference TRBV5-1 and TRBJ2-7, reads KAGVTQTPRYLIKTRGQQVTLSCSPISGHRSVSWYQQTPGQGLQFLFEYFSETQRNKGNFPGRFSGRQFSNSRSEMNVSTLELGDSALYLCASSYRQGASDEQYFGPGTRLTVT.

The chain carries TRBV28 and TRBJ1-5; unclear D gene. The CDR3 extends over 15 amino acids. Germline V gene sequence: CDR1 MDHEN, CDR2 SYDVKM. Trimming shortened V by 4 bases and J by 4 bases, and 14 bases separated the two germline ends. CDR3 nucleotide sequence: TGTGCCAGCAGTTCGGTTAGGGCGGATAATCAGCCCCAGCATTTT. It yields the protein CASSSVRADNQPQHF.

This clone was detected only a few times. V usage is TRBV4-3 and J usage is TRBJ1-5; the D gene is possibly TRBD1 (6 bases). The germline V gene encodes CDR1 LGHNA and CDR2 YSLEER. V shed 0 bases and J shed 3 bases, with 9 bases lying between them. The CDR3 extends over 15 amino acids. CDR3 amino acids: CASSQEGGLNQPQHF. The CDR3 DNA follows: TGCGCCAGCAGCCAAGAAGGGGGTCTCAATCAGCCCCAGCATTTT.

The J gene is TRBJ2-7, the V gene TRBV27, with D perhaps matching TRBD1 (6 bases). This CDR3 has 16 residues. V gave up 0 bases and J gave up 4 bases, with 16 bases separating them. Per the germline V gene, CDR1 is MNHEY and CDR2 is SMNVEV (reference sequence). The CDR3 bases are TGTGCCAGCAGTTTATCGACAGGAATGGGGCTTTACGAGCAGTACTTC. It specifies CASSLSTGMGLYEQYF.

The chain employs TRBV18 and TRBJ2-7; 12 bases are a match to TRBD2. V trimming: 2 bases; J trimming: 4 bases; junction bases outside the gene matches: 6. Germline V gene sequence: CDR1 KGHSH, CDR2 LQKENI. The CDR3 covers 16 residues. CDR3 loop: CASSPGTSGPGYEQYF. For the CDR3, the DNA is TGTGCCAGCTCACCAGGGACTAGCGGGCCGGGGTACGAGCAGTACTTC.

The chain couples TRBV7-2 to TRBJ2-1; a possible D gene is TRBD2 (7 bases). The CDR3 covers 15 residues. CDR1 and CDR2 from the germline V gene are SGHTA and FQGNSA. The V end lost 2 bases, the J end lost 8 bases, and 16 bases lay between the germline ends. The DNA for the CDR3 is TGTGCCAGCAGCTTATCGTGGGGGGGCAGTGATGAGCAGTTCTTC. It encodes CASSLSWGGSDEQFF.

The chain employs TRBV9 and TRBJ1-5; 8 nucleotides align to TRBD1. J was trimmed by 5 bases and V by 4 bases; bases with no gene match: 8. CDR1 and CDR2 from the germline V gene are SGDLS and YYNGEE. The CDR3 runs to 15 residues. CDR3 in DNA: TGTGCCAGCAGCCCCGGGACACAGGGGGATCAGCCCCAGCATTTT. Translation gives CASSPGTQGDQPQHF.